This T cell receptor beta chain appears in the sequencing data of a study of blood T cell repertoires in COVID-19 (dated by TCRdb to about 2020). A note on the overall study: Samples from collaborators originated in the United States, Italy and Spain and spanned both the acute and convalescent phases of COVID-19. The material from the prospective study consisted of cDNA or gDNA derived from T cells, B-cell-depleted T cells, or PBMCs. Subjects who had been exposed to COVID-19, were actively infected with it, or had recovered from it provided the deeply sampled blood TCRbeta repertoires that made up the dataset. A freely available public database, intended as a resource for researchers studying the immune response to SARS-CoV-2, is where the repertoires were released. Samples were obtained from the ongoing ImmuneRACE study (first 160 participants) and from 1,000 to 1,500 subjects provided by 6 global collaborators. The sample metadata nearly always contained a de-identified subject ID, COVID-19 status, age in years and sex. HLA class I and class II types, where available, came from metadata supplied by the sample provider rather than from assay-based typing. The study at large found these results: The amount of clinical and demographic metadata varied by source and participant and was provided uncurated.

Clipping removes 2 bases from V and 6 bases from J, with 3 as the unmatched junction base count. The germline V gene provides CDR1 MNHEY and CDR2 SVGAGI. From the cysteine through the phenylalanine, the CDR3 covers 16 amino acids. Only the CDR3 region is kept as DNA, spanning 48 bases read in frame from base 1. A word on this clone: Which antigen it targets is not known. No much larger clone exists at a distance of one base, and base qualities are not known.

The immunoSEQ Assay, a bias-controlled multiplex PCR, was used to amplify TCRbeta CDR3 regions from genomic DNA. In the original analysis: Nucleated cell counts per sample were estimated from amplification of reference gene primers within the assay. To quantify the absolute abundance of each unique TCRbeta CDR3 rearrangement, sequence reads were collapsed and filtered. Productive Simpson clonality was computed per sample as the square root of Simpson's diversity index over productive rearrangements. TCRdb took over this immuneACCESS table, retaining in-frame rearrangements with V and J assigned. Such tables are incomplete; in checked studies, under half of the missing clones stem from an unresolved V gene, and the remainder is unexplained. The V and J calls and clone size were taken over from that table, and D and trimming were inferred from the DNA. The sample table shows under 60,000 clones, and roughly 90% are seen once. The top ten hold roughly 3.6% of the sample.

Collaborating institutions collected whole blood in K2EDTA tubes following their own protocols. For TCRbeta analysis, collaborators shipped samples as frozen whole blood, isolated PBMCs, or DNA extracted from either of those sample types. This TCR was sampled from a man between 50 and 59 years old with acute or convalescent COVID-19. The sample taken for sequencing was peripheral blood. The chain is encoded by TRBV6-5 joined to TRBJ2-1; 14 bases in between match TRBD2. The CDR3 reads CASSYAGLAGVNEQFF. The DNA sequence is given as TGTGCCAGCAGTTACGCGGGACTAGCGGGAGTCAATGAGCAGTTCTTC.